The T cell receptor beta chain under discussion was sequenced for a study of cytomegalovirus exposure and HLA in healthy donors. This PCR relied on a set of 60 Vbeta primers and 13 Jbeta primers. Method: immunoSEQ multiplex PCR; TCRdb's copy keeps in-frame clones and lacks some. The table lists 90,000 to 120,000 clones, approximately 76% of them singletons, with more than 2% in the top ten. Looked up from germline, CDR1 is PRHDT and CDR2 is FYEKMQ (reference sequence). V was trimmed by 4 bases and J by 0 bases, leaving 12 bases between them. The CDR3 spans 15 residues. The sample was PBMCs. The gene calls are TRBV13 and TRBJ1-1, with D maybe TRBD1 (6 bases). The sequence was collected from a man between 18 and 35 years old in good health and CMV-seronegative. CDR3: CASSSQTGLNTEAFF. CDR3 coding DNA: TGTGCCAGCAGCTCCCAGACAGGTTTGAACACTGAAGCTTTCTTT.